Shown below are 31 T cell receptor beta chains from a single sample sequenced in a study of control samples from healthy donors and cancer patients. Produced via immunoSEQ multiplex PCR; TCRdb's table is partial and in-frame only. There are 75,000 to 95,000 clones in the sample; 70% to 90% occur only once, and 8.5% to 10% lies in the top ten. The sequenced material came from PBMCs. Source of these receptors: a woman aged 45-60 years with colorectal cancer.

The V and J genes are TRBV18 and TRBJ2-1; 9 bases match TRBD2. The CDR3 length is 17 residues. The germline CDR1 and CDR2 sequences are KGHSH and LQKENI. V was pared by 5 bases and J by 0 bases, with 8 bases of the junction left unmatched. The CDR3 DNA reads TGTGCCAGCTCAACTACAGCGGGGGGCAGCTCCTACAATGAGCAGTTCTTC. Its translation: CASSTTAGGSSYNEQFF. Variable domain in full (rest from reference TRBV18 and TRBJ2-1): NAGVMQNPRHLVRRRGQEARLRCSPMKGHSHVYWYRQLPEEGLKFMVYLQKENIIDESGMPKERFSAEFPKEGPSILRIQQVVRGDSAAYFCASSTTAGGSSYNEQFFGPGTRLTVL.

This clone has just a few counts. The chain links TRBV5-1 to TRBJ1-3, with 8 bases identical to TRBD1. Trimming cost V 4 bases and J 2 bases; bases outside gene matches: 8. The CDR3 is 16 amino acids. Germline V lookup: CDR1 SGHRS, CDR2 YFSETQ. The CDR3 DNA is TGCGCCAGCAGCCCCACCTCGACAGGGGCTGGAAACACCATATATTTT. Its translation: CASSPTSTGAGNTIYF.

This clone was seen only once. The chain uses TRBV15 and TRBJ1-2, with unresolved D. The CDR3 spans 12 residues. In germline, CDR1 is LNHNV, CDR2 YYDKDF (reference sequence). Trimming left V 0 bases short and J 3 bases short, with 2 bases between. DNA of the CDR3: TGTGCCACCAGCAGAGATGACTATGGCTACACCTTC. Its translation: CATSRDDYGYTF.

The chain joins TRBV4-1 to TRBJ2-5; 8 bases align to TRBD1. This CDR3 spans 18 amino acids. After removal of 2 bases from V and 4 bases from J, the junction contained 15 bases not matched to a gene. Germline V gene sequence: CDR1 MGHRA, CDR2 YSYEKL. CDR3 nucleotides: TGCGCCAGCAGCCAACGCTCAACCCGGACAGGGATAGGAGAGACCCAGTACTTC. Its translation: CASSQRSTRTGIGETQYF.

The CDR3 protein is CASSRPQGFRADTQYF. CDR3 sequence (DNA): TGTGCCAGCAGCCGACCACAGGGGTTTCGGGCAGATACGCAGTATTTT. The V call is TRBV6-2 or TRBV6-3, the J call TRBJ2-3, with TRBD1 identical over 7 bases. The germline V gene encodes CDR1 MNHEY and CDR2 SVGEGT. V was clipped by 6 bases and J by 4 bases; unmatched bases: 13. This CDR3 comprises 16 residues.

By frequency in the sample, this clone is medium-sized. In nucleotides, the CDR3 is TGTGCCAGCAGCTTGGGGGCGAATCAGCCCCAGCATTTT. This codes for CASSLGANQPQHF. This chain connects TRBV5-5 to TRBJ1-5, with no clear D. The CDR3 totals 13 residues. The V end was cut by 0 bases, the J end by 4 bases, with 5 bases between. Per the germline V gene, CDR1 is SGHKS and CDR2 is YYEKEE (reference sequence).

The chain's CDR3 is CASRKRGTGEQPQHF. The CDR3 DNA reads as TGTGCCAGTCGTAAACGAGGGACAGGGGAACAGCCCCAGCATTTT. V and J are TRBV2 and TRBJ1-5, with 10 bases identical to TRBD1. This CDR3 has 15 residues. In germline, CDR1 is SNHLY, CDR2 FYNNEI. Trimming took 9 bases from V and 7 from J; bases not matched to a gene: 12. Looking up the rest from reference TRBV2 and TRBJ1-5 gives the full variable domain: EPEVTQTPSHQVTQMGQEVILRCVPISNHLYFYWYRQILGQKVEFLVSFYNNEISEKSEIFDDQFSVERPDGSNFTLKIRSTKLEDSAMYFCASRKRGTGEQPQHFGDGTRLSIL.

V is TRBV6-5 and J is TRBJ1-6; 8 bases align to TRBD1. The CDR3 is 13 amino acids. Germline-derived CDR1 and CDR2 are MNHEY and SVGAGI. J was trimmed by 9 bases and V by 10 bases; bases with no gene match: 8. This chain's CDR3 is CAIDRGDGSPLHF. CDR3 nucleotide sequence: TGTGCCATAGACAGGGGCGATGGTTCACCCCTCCACTTT.

The chain joins TRBV4-3 to TRBJ2-3; possible D gene TRBD2, 6 bases. The CDR3 contains 15 residues. Germline values: CDR1 LGHNA, CDR2 YSLEER. Trimming pared 1 base from V and 0 bases from J, leaving 8 bases between. The CDR3 region is CASSQAGVSTDTQYF. The DNA of the CDR3 is TGCGCCAGCAGCCAAGCGGGGGTTAGCACAGATACGCAGTATTTT.

Only one count was recorded for this clone. The chain has TRBV7-2 and TRBJ1-4, with D uncertain. The CDR3 runs to 13 residues. Trimming stripped 7 bases from V and 2 bases from J, with 8 bases between. Germline CDR1 reads SGHTA; CDR2 reads FQGNSA. CDR3 sequence reads: CASKSGTNEKLFF. DNA for the CDR3: TGTGCCAGCAAGTCCGGGACTAATGAAAAACTGTTTTTT.

V usage is TRBV6-4 and J usage is TRBJ2-7, with 9 nucleotides matching TRBD1. The V and J ends lost 6 bases and 1 base, in that order; junction bases with no gene match: 4. Germline CDR1 and CDR2: MRHNA and SNTAGT. The CDR3 is made up of 14 amino acids. DNA of the CDR3: TGTGCCAGCAGACGACAGGGGGAGTCCTACGAGCAGTACGTC. This translates into CASRRQGESYEQYV.

The rearrangement uses TRBV7-8 and TRBJ1-2; 9 bases fit TRBD1. The V gene end was trimmed by 6 bases and the J gene end by 4 bases; junction bases not matched to a gene: 3. CDR3 size: 13 residues. The germline gives CDR1 SGHVS, CDR2 FQNEAQ. CDR3 sequence (DNA): TGTGCCAGCAGGCGGGGACAGGGCTATGGCTACACCTTC. It codes for CASRRGQGYGYTF.

The chain combines TRBV10-3 with TRBJ1-5; a possible D gene is TRBD1 (5 bases). Deletions cut 10 bases from V and 4 bases from J, with 14 bases between. The CDR3 contains 13 residues. Germline V gene lookup returns CDR1 ENHRY and CDR2 SYGVKD. Here the CDR3 DNA reads TGTGCCACCTCGGACGGGGCTAATCAGCCCCAGCATTTT. Translating gives CATSDGANQPQHF.

This chain connects TRBV29-1 to TRBJ1-2; D unresolved. The length of the CDR3 is 13 residues. V was trimmed by 0 bases and J by 5 bases, leaving 10 bases between them. CDR1 and CDR2 (germline): SQVTM, ANQGSEA. The CDR3 here is CSVEDGPLYGYTF. The DNA for the CDR3 is TGCAGCGTTGAAGATGGCCCTTTATATGGCTACACCTTC. Variable domain in full (rest from reference TRBV29-1 and TRBJ1-2): SAVISQKPSRDICQRGTSLTIQCQVDSQVTMMFWYRQQPGQSLTLIATANQGSEATYESGFVIDKFPISRPNLTFSTLTVSNMSPEDSSIYLCSVEDGPLYGYTFGSGTRLTVV.

The rearrangement joins TRBV6-1 to TRBJ2-7; the D gene is possibly TRBD1 (5 bases). Germline V gives CDR1 MNHNS, CDR2 SASEGT. V lost 3 bases, J lost 2 bases, and 14 bases lay in between. This CDR3 is built from 15 residues. The CDR3: CASSEYFPGTYEQYV. DNA for the CDR3: TGTGCCAGCAGTGAGTACTTCCCAGGGACCTACGAGCAGTACGTC.

The chain recombines TRBV7-2 with TRBJ2-3, with TRBD2 identical over 9 bases. V lost 4 bases and J lost 6; bases outside the gene matches: 5. The CDR3 consists of 14 residues. Germline V gene sequence: CDR1 SGHTA, CDR2 FQGNSA. The CDR3 here is CASSSRAGGDTQYF. In DNA, the CDR3 is TGTGCCAGCAGCTCACGAGCGGGGGGTGATACGCAGTATTTT.

The chain employs TRBV20-1 and TRBJ2-5; the match to TRBD2 covers 7 bases. The J segment lost 7 bases and the V segment lost 3 bases, leaving 5 bases of the junction unmatched. CDR1 is DFQATT and CDR2 is SNEGSKA in the germline V gene (reference sequence). This CDR3 comprises 12 residues. CDR3 in DNA: TGCAGTGCTAGTACTAGCGCTGGGACCCAGTACTTC. This codes for CSASTSAGTQYF.

This clone is a singleton in its sample. The V and J genes are TRBV6-5 and TRBJ2-5, with TRBD2 matching 12 bases. This CDR3 spans 14 amino acids. V lost 6 bases, J lost 5 bases, and 4 bases stayed unmatched. The V gene's germline CDR1 is MNHEY and CDR2 SVGAGI. The CDR3 DNA reads as TGTGCCAGCAGAAGACTAGCGGGGGAGGAGACCCAGTACTTC. This codes for CASRRLAGEETQYF.

This chain joins TRBV14 and TRBJ1-5; the D is unclear. Germline V lookup: CDR1 SGHDN, CDR2 FVKESK. Trimming removed 6 bases from V and 2 bases from J, with 8 bases in between. There are 13 residues in the CDR3. This chain's CDR3 is CASSRTGNQPQHF. The DNA of the CDR3 is TGTGCCAGCAGTCGGACGGGCAATCAGCCCCAGCATTTT.

This chain uses TRBV19 with TRBJ1-2; D is unclear. Germline-derived CDR1 and CDR2 are LNHDA and SQIVND (reference sequence). The length of the CDR3 is 14 residues. Between the trimmed V and J ends, which lost 5 bases and 4 bases, there was a span of 14 bases. This CDR3 is CASSALGIVYGYTF. DNA of the CDR3: TGTGCCAGTAGTGCTCTAGGGATTGTCTATGGCTACACCTTC.

The chain links TRBV19 to TRBJ2-1; 8 nucleotides align to TRBD1. The CDR3 totals 16 residues. Germline V gene lookup returns CDR1 LNHDA and CDR2 SQIVND (reference sequence). V gave up 7 bases and J gave up 9 bases; unmatched junction bases: 17. The CDR3 loop reads CASTARSGGAGREQFF. The CDR3, as DNA: TGTGCCAGTACCGCCAGATCAGGGGGCGCGGGCCGTGAGCAGTTCTTC.

The rearrangement joins TRBV7-2 to TRBJ2-2, with 10 positions matching TRBD2. V was pared by 7 bases and J by 5 bases, with 10 bases of the junction left unmatched. Germline CDR1 is SGHTA and CDR2 is FQGNSA. This CDR3 is 16 amino acids long. This chain's CDR3 is CASTLRLAGDTGELFF. The CDR3 nucleotides are TGTGCCAGCACCCTCCGGCTAGCGGGGGATACCGGGGAGCTGTTTTTT.

This clone has a single count. V usage is TRBV20-1 and J usage is TRBJ1-2, with TRBD1 as a possible D gene (5 bases). V shed 3 bases and J shed 6 bases, with 20 bases lying between them. Germline values: CDR1 DFQATT, CDR2 SNEGSKA (reference sequence). This CDR3 has 15 residues. CDR3 nucleotide sequence: TGCAGTGCTAGTCTCGTCTCTGGGGGTAGAGATGGCTACACCTTC. It codes for CSASLVSGGRDGYTF.

DNA for the CDR3: TGTGCCAGCAGTCTCAGGGGAAGGACTGGAAACACCATATATTTT. As protein: CASSLRGRTGNTIYF. The V call is TRBV28, the J call TRBJ1-3, with D perhaps TRBD1 (6 bases). CDR1 is MDHEN, CDR2 SYDVKM, per germline. V lost 5 bases and J 2 bases, leaving 13 bases between the germline ends. The length of the CDR3 is 15 residues.

The chain couples TRBV30 to TRBJ1-1; no clear D. Germline V CDR1 and CDR2: GTSNPN, SVGIG (reference sequence). V was trimmed by 5 bases and J by 1 base, leaving 5 bases between them. This CDR3 has 11 residues. This CDR3 is CAWLTNTEAFF. The CDR3 coding sequence is TGTGCCTGGCTGACGAACACTGAAGCTTTCTTT.

The chain uses TRBV25-1 and TRBJ2-4; perhaps TRBD2 as D (6 bases). V dropped 6 bases and J dropped 0 bases, with 12 bases sitting between them. This CDR3 contains 15 residues. In germline, CDR1 is MGHDK, CDR2 SYGVNS. The CDR3 DNA sequence: TGTGCCAGCAGCCAAGGAGGGATAGCCAAAAACATTCAGTACTTC. Protein sequence: CASSQGGIAKNIQYF.

This chain uses TRBV6-1 with TRBJ1-6; possible D gene TRBD1, 6 bases. CDR1 is MNHNS, CDR2 SASEGT, per germline. The CDR3 is 15 residues long. The V and J ends lost 1 base and 7 bases respectively, with 11 bases between them. The CDR3 sequence: CASSEDRRGNSPLHF. The CDR3 nucleotides are TGTGCCAGCAGTGAAGATCGCAGGGGAAATTCACCCCTCCACTTT.

This clone was seen only once. This rearrangement joins TRBV6-5 to TRBJ1-1, with D hard to call. Germline V gene sequence: CDR1 MNHEY, CDR2 SVGAGI. There are 12 residues in the CDR3. The V end lost 8 bases, the J end lost 1 base, and 8 bases lay between the germline ends. CDR3 loop: CASAIRNTEAFF. CDR3 coding DNA: TGTGCCAGCGCAATACGGAACACTGAAGCTTTCTTT.

The chain carries TRBV18 and TRBJ2-2, with 7 positions matching TRBD1. CDR1 and CDR2 from the germline V gene are KGHSH and LQKENI. With 0 bases clipped from V and 2 bases from J, the junction kept 9 bases outside the gene matches. The CDR3 consists of 18 residues. The CDR3, as DNA: TGTGCCAGCTCACCACCGCCAGGACAGGCGACAAACACCGGGGAGCTGTTTTTT. Protein sequence: CASSPPPGQATNTGELFF.

This clone has only a few counts. The chain combines TRBV4-2 with TRBJ2-3; 8 nucleotides align to TRBD2. The germline V gene encodes CDR1 LGHNA and CDR2 YNFKEQ. The CDR3 runs 17 residues. With V trimmed by 3 bases and J by 1 base, 9 bases remained unmatched. In DNA, the CDR3 is TGTGCCAGCAGCCACAAGAACAGCGGGGGAGGCACAGATACGCAGTATTTT. It codes for CASSHKNSGGGTDTQYF.

This clone has just one count. This chain links TRBV3-1 (or the pseudogene TRBV3-2) with TRBJ1-5; 7 nucleotides align to TRBD1. Germline V gives CDR1 LGHDT, CDR2 YNNKEL (reference sequence). V shed 6 bases, J shed 4 bases, and the junction held 3 bases outside the gene matches. The CDR3 consists of 13 residues. The chain's CDR3 is CASSQGGNQPQHF. CDR3 DNA sequence: TGTGCCAGCAGTCAGGGGGGGAATCAGCCCCAGCATTTT.